Listed below are T cell receptor beta chains from one sample, sequenced in a study of cytomegalovirus exposure and HLA in healthy donors. The assay was immunoSEQ multiplex PCR, and TCRdb's table has in-frame clones only and misses some. The table includes approximately 90,000 clones, roughly 80% detected once. Sequenced sample: PBMCs. These receptors all come from a man aged 35-49 years in good health and CMV-seronegative. Both conserved end residues are part of each CDR3. A D gene is named only where the DNA matches it firmly. Clone size is not always given. Where it is, it says once, few, many or a class for expanded clones.

j_call,v_call,clone_size,d_call,cdr3_nt,cdr3_aa
TRBJ1-6,TRBV5-5,-,TRBD1,TGTGCCAGCAGCTTGCTCGTGACAGGGCTCTCACCCCTCCACTTT,CASSLLVTGLSPLHF
TRBJ1-2,TRBV18,-,-,TGTGCCAGCTCACCCCTACCATTAGGGGTTAACTATGGCTACACCTTC,CASSPLPLGVNYGYTF
TRBJ1-2,TRBV5-1,-,TRBD1,TGCGCCAGCAGCTTGGAGGGGACAGGGGGCCTACCGGGCTATGGCTACACCTTC,CASSLEGTGGLPGYGYTF
TRBJ1-3,TRBV5-6,few,TRBD1,TGTGCCAGCAGCTTGGGTAGGACAGGGGCTCCCGTCTCTGGAAACACCATATATTTT,CASSLGRTGAPVSGNTIYF
TRBJ2-2,TRBV27,-,TRBD2,TGTGCCAGCAGTTTTAAGGGAGCGGGGGTAACCGGGGAGCTGTTTTTT,CASSFKGAGVTGELFF
TRBJ2-3,TRBV12-5,-,TRBD2,TGTGCTAGTGGTTCTTGGACTAGCGAGGGCACAGATACGCAGTATTTT,CASGSWTSEGTDTQYF
TRBJ2-2,TRBV7-9,few,TRBD1,TGTGCCAGCAGCCACCGGGACAGGGGAGGCACCGGGGAGCTGTTTTTT,CASSHRDRGGTGELFF
TRBJ2-2,TRBV6-1,few,TRBD1,TGTGCCAGCAGTGTACCCCGGACAGGGGGGAGAAACACCGGGGAGCTGTTTTTT,CASSVPRTGGRNTGELFF
TRBJ2-1,TRBV6-6,-,-,TGTGCCAGCAGTTACCTCTCCAATGAGCAGTTCTTC,CASSYLSNEQFF
TRBJ1-2,TRBV28,-,-,TGTGCCAGCAGTTTATTTCGGGGGAAGTATGGCTACACCTTC,CASSLFRGKYGYTF